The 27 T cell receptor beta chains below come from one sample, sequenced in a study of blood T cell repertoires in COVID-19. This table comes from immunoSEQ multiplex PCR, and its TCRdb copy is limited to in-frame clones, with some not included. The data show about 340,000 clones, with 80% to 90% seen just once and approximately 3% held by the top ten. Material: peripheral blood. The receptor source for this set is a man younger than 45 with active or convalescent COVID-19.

The CDR3 DNA sequence: TGTGCCAGCAGCTTAAGGGGCACGGCTAATTCACCCCTCCACTTT. Translated, it gives CASSLRGTANSPLHF. The genes are TRBV11-2 and TRBJ1-6; TRBD1 might be the D (5 bases). CDR3 size: 15 residues. V dropped 2 bases and J dropped 6 bases, with 11 bases sitting between them. Germline lookup yields CDR1 SGHAT and CDR2 FQNNGV.

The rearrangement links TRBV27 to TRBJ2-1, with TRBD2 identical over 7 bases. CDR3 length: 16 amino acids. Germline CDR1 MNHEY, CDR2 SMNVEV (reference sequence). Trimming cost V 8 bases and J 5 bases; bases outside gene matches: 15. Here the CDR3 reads CASGPGRAGMDNEQFF. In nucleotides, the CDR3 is TGTGCCAGCGGCCCTGGCCGAGCGGGAATGGACAATGAGCAGTTCTTC.

The CDR3 bases are TGTGCCAGCAGACCCGCCGGGACAGACGAGCAGTACTTC. Translation gives CASRPAGTDEQYF. The chain employs TRBV6-6 and TRBJ2-7, with 7 bases fitting TRBD1. Germline values: CDR1 MNHNY, CDR2 SVGAGI (reference sequence). J gave up 5 bases and V 6 bases, and 7 bases lay outside the gene matches. CDR3 length: 13 residues.

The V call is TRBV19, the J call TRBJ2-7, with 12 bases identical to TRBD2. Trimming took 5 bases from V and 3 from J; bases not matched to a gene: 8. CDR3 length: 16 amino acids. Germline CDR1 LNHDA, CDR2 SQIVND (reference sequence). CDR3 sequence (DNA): TGTGCCAGTAGTCTTAGACTAGCGGGGGAGCTCTACGAGCAGTACTTC. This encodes CASSLRLAGELYEQYF.

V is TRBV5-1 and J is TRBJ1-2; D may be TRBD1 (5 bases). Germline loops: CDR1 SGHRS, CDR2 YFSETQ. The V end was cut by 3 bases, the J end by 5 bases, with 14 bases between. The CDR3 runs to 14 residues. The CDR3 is CASSSQGFPYGYTF. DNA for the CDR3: TGCGCCAGCAGCTCGCAGGGTTTTCCTTATGGCTACACCTTC.

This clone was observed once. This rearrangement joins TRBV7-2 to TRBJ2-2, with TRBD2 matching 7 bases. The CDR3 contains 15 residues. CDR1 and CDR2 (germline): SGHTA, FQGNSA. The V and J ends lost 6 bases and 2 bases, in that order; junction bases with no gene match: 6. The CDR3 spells CASSWGGGNTGELFF. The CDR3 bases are TGTGCCAGCAGTTGGGGCGGGGGAAACACCGGGGAGCTGTTTTTT.

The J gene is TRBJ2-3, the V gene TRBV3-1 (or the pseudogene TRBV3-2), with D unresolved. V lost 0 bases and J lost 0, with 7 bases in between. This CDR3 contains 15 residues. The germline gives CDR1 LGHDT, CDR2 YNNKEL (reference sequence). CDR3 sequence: CASSQDPASTDTQYF. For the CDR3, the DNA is TGTGCCAGCAGCCAAGATCCCGCGAGCACAGATACGCAGTATTTT.

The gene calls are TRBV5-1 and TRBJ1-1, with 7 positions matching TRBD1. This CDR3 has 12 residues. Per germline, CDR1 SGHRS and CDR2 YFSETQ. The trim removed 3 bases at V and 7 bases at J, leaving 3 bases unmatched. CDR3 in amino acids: CASSSTGLEAFF. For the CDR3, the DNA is TGCGCCAGCAGCTCGACAGGGCTTGAAGCTTTCTTT.

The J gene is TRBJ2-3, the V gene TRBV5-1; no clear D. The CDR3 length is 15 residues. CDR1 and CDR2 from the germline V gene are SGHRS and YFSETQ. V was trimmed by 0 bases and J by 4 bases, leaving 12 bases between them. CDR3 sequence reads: CASSLEARSADTQYF. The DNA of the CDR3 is TGCGCCAGCAGCTTGGAGGCACGGAGCGCAGATACGCAGTATTTT.

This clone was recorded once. CDR3 coding DNA: TGTGCCAGCAGCGAGGCCCACGAGCAGTACTTC. Translation gives CASSEAHEQYF. The V gene is TRBV11-2, the J gene TRBJ2-7; unclear D gene. The CDR3 is 11 residues long. The germline gives CDR1 SGHAT, CDR2 FQNNGV. V was trimmed by 5 bases and J by 5 bases, leaving 7 bases between them.

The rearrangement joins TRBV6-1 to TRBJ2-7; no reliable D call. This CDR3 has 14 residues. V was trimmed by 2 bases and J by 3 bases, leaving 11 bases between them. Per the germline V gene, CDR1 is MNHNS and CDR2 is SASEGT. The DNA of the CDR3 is TGTGCCAGCAGTGAATCTTACATCGACTACGAGCAGTACTTC. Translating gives CASSESYIDYEQYF.

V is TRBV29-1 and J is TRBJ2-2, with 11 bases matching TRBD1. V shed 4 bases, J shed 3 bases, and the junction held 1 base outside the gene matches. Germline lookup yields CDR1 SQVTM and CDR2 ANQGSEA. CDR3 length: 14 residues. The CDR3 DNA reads TGCAGCGTTGTGGGACAGGGGGACACCGGGGAGCTGTTTTTT. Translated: CSVVGQGDTGELFF.

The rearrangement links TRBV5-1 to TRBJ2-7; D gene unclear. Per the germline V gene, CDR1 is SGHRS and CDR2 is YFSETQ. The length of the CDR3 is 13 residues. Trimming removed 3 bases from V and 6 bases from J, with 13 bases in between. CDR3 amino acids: CASSSASVGEQYF. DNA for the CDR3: TGCGCCAGCAGCTCGGCCAGCGTAGGCGAGCAGTACTTC.

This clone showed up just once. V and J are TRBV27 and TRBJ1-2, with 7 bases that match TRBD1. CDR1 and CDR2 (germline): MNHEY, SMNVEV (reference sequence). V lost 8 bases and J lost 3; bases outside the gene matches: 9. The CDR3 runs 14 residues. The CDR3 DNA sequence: TGTGCCAGCGGTCGGGACAGATTATACTATGGCTACACCTTC. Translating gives CASGRDRLYYGYTF.

CDR3 bases: TGTGCCAGTAGTCGGGACTGGGGTAATGAAAAACTGTTTTTT. Its translation: CASSRDWGNEKLFF. The gene calls are TRBV19 and TRBJ1-4, with a weak D call TRBD1 (5 bases). The germline gives CDR1 LNHDA, CDR2 SQIVND (reference sequence). V was shortened by 5 bases and J by 4 bases, with 11 bases between the two germline ends. The CDR3 has 14 residues.

CDR3 bases: TGTGCCAGCAGTTATGGGGACAGGGGCAATCAGCCCCAGCATTTT. It specifies CASSYGDRGNQPQHF. This rearrangement joins TRBV6-2 or TRBV6-3 to TRBJ1-5, with 9 bases that match TRBD1. In germline, CDR1 is MNHEY, CDR2 SVGEGT. CDR3 size: 15 residues. The ends lost 3 bases at V and 2 bases at J; junction bases unmatched: 2.

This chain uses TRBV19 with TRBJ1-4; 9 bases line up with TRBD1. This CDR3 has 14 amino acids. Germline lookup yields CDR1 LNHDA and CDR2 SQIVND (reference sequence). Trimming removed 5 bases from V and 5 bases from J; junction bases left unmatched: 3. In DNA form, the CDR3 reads TGTGCCAGTAGTCTCGGGACAGGGAATGAAAAACTGTTTTTT. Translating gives CASSLGTGNEKLFF. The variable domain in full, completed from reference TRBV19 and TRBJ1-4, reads DGGITQSPKYLFRKEGQNVTLSCEQNLNHDAMYWYRQDPGQGLRLIYYSQIVNDFQKGDIAEGYSVSREKKESFPLTVTSAQKNPTAFYLCASSLGTGNEKLFFGSGTQLSVL.

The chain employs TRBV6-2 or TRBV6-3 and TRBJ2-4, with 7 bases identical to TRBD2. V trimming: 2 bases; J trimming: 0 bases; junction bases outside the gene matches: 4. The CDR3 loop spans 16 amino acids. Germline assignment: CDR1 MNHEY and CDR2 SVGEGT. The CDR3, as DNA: TGTGCCAGCAGTTACGGAGCGGGGTTAGCCAAAAACATTCAGTACTTC. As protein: CASSYGAGLAKNIQYF.

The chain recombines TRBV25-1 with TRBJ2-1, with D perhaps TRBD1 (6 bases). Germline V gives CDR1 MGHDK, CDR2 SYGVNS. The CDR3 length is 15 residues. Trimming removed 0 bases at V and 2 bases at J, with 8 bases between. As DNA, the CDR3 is TGTGCCAGCAGTGAATATACAGGGACCTACAATGAGCAGTTCTTC. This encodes CASSEYTGTYNEQFF.

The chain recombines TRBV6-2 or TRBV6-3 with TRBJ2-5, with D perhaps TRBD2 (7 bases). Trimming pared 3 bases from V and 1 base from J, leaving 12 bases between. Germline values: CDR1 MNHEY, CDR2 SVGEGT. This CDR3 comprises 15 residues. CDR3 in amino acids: CASSYTAGAQETQYF. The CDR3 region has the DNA TGTGCCAGCAGTTATACGGCGGGGGCCCAAGAGACCCAGTACTTC.

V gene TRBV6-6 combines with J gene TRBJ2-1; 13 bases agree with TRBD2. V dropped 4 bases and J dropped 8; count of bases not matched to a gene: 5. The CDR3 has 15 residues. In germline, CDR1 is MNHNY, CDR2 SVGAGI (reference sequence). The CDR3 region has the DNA TGTGCCAGCAGTTTCGAACTAGCGGGGGGGCATGAGCAGTTCTTC. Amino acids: CASSFELAGGHEQFF.

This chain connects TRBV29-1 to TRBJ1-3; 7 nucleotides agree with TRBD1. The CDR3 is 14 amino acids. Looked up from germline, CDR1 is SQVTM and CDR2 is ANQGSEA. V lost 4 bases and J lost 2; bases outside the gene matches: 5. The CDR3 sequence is CSVAPGGPGNTIYF. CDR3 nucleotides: TGCAGCGTTGCACCAGGGGGTCCTGGAAACACCATATATTTT.

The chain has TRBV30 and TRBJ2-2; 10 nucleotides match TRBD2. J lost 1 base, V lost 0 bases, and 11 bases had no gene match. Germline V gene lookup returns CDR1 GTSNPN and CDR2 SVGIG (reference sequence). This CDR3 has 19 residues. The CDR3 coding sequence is TGTGCCTGGAGTGTTCCGGGACTAGCGTTGAGATTGAACACCGGGGAGCTGTTTTTT. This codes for CAWSVPGLALRLNTGELFF. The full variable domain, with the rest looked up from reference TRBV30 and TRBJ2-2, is SQTIHQWPATLVQPVGSPLSLECTVEGTSNPNLYWYRQAAGRGLQLLFYSVGIGQISSEVPQNLSASRPQDRQFILSSKKLLLSDSGFYLCAWSVPGLALRLNTGELFFGEGSRLTVL.

The CDR3 nucleotides read TGTGCCAGCAGTTGGGACAGATACTATGGCTACACCTTC. As protein: CASSWDRYYGYTF. The V call is TRBV6-5, the J call TRBJ1-2; TRBD1 matches at 7 bases. Germline CDR1 MNHEY, CDR2 SVGAGI. This CDR3 is built from 13 residues. V lost 4 bases, J lost 3 bases, and 2 bases stayed unmatched.

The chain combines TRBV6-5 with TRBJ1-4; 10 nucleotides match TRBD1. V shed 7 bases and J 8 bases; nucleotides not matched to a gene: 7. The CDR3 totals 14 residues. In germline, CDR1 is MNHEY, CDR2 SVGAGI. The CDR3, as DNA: TGTGCCAGCACCCTAGACAGGGGGCAGGAAAAACTGTTTTTT. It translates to CASTLDRGQEKLFF.

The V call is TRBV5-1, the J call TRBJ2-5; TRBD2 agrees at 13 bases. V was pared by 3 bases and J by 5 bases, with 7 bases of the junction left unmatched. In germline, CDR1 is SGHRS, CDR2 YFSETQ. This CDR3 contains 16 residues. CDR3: CASSSGLAGVHETQYF. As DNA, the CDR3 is TGCGCCAGCAGCTCAGGACTAGCGGGAGTCCACGAGACCCAGTACTTC.

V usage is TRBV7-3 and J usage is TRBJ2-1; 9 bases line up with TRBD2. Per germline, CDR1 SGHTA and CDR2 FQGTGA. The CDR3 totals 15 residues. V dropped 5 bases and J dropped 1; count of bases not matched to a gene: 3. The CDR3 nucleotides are TGTGCCAGCAGCCGTAGCGGGAGATCCTACAATGAGCAGTTCTTC. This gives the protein CASSRSGRSYNEQFF.